These 11 T cell receptor beta chains came from one sample sequenced in a study of blood T cell repertoires in COVID-19. Clones were sequenced by immunoSEQ multiplex PCR, and TCRdb holds only the in-frame ones, with some missing. The sample yields about 370,000 clones, roughly 90% seen once. The sequenced sample was peripheral blood. Receptors were obtained from a woman in her thirties with COVID-19, enrolled during active disease.

This clone was counted once. This chain uses TRBV6-6 with TRBJ2-1, with 8 bases aligning to TRBD2. The J segment lost 15 bases and the V segment lost 6 bases, leaving 7 bases of the junction unmatched. The germline CDR1 and CDR2 sequences are MNHNY and SVGAGI (reference sequence). The CDR3 contains 11 residues. The CDR3 DNA reads as TGTGCCAGCAGGACTAGCGACAACCCGTTCTTC. Its protein is CASRTSDNPFF.

The chain employs TRBV5-5 and TRBJ1-2; D perhaps matches TRBD1 (5 bases). V was trimmed by 0 bases and J by 3 bases, leaving 12 bases between them. The germline V gene has CDR1 SGHKS and CDR2 YYEKEE (reference sequence). This CDR3 spans 15 amino acids. The DNA of the CDR3 is TGTGCCAGCAGCTTGGCTCCCAGGGAGGACTATGGCTACACCTTC. Translation: CASSLAPREDYGYTF.

The V gene is TRBV5-8, the J gene TRBJ1-4, with D perhaps matching TRBD1 (5 bases). The CDR3 is 14 residues long. V gave up 5 bases and J gave up 4 bases, with 12 bases separating them. Germline CDR1 reads SGHTS; CDR2 reads YDEGEE. The CDR3 sequence: CASRLTGLNEKLFF. CDR3 coding DNA: TGTGCCAGCAGGTTAACAGGCCTTAATGAAAAACTGTTTTTT. Drawing the rest from reference TRBV5-8 and TRBJ1-4, the complete variable domain is EAGVTQSPTHLIKTRGQQATLRCSPISGHTSVYWYQQALGLGLQFLLWYDEGEERNRGNFPPRFSGRQFPNYSSELNVNALELEDSALYLCASRLTGLNEKLFFGSGTQLSVL.

The genes are TRBV11-3 and TRBJ2-5, with 9 bases fitting TRBD1. Looked up from germline, CDR1 is SGHNT and CDR2 is YENEEA. V lost 5 bases, J lost 5 bases, and 6 bases stayed unmatched. This CDR3 is built from 14 residues. CDR3 sequence: CASSTGTGRETQYF. In DNA, the CDR3 is TGTGCCAGCAGCACCGGGACAGGGCGGGAGACCCAGTACTTC.

J is TRBJ1-1 and V is TRBV19, with TRBD1 matching over 8 bases. The CDR3 totals 14 residues. Germline V lookup: CDR1 LNHDA, CDR2 SQIVND (reference sequence). V dropped 5 bases and J dropped 4; count of bases not matched to a gene: 6. The CDR3 sequence is CASSQGAGGTEAFF. CDR3 in DNA: TGTGCCAGTAGTCAGGGGGCTGGCGGCACTGAAGCTTTCTTT.

The rearrangement joins TRBV24-1 to TRBJ2-5; 8 bases align to TRBD1. The CDR3 contains 15 residues. Germline CDR1 and CDR2: KGHDR and SFDVKD. V trimming: 4 bases; J trimming: 4 bases; junction bases outside the gene matches: 7. As DNA, the CDR3 is TGTGCCACCAGTGAATCGGACAGGGTGGGAGAGACCCAGTACTTC. This translates into CATSESDRVGETQYF.

The V gene is TRBV24-1, the J gene TRBJ2-3; weak D call: TRBD1 (5 bases). V was shortened by 5 bases and J by 1 base, with 15 bases between the two germline ends. This CDR3 has 16 amino acids. Germline V gene sequence: CDR1 KGHDR, CDR2 SFDVKD. CDR3 sequence reads: CATSGGVDRGTDTQYF. CDR3 coding DNA: TGTGCCACCAGTGGAGGTGTAGACAGAGGCACAGATACGCAGTATTTT.

The V gene is TRBV27, the J gene TRBJ1-2, with 9 bases that match TRBD1. CDR3 length equals 13 residues. Germline CDR1 reads MNHEY; CDR2 reads SMNVEV (reference sequence). Trimming cost V 10 bases and J 4 bases; bases outside gene matches: 7. The DNA for the CDR3 is TGTGCCACAAGGGGGACAGGGTCCTATGGCTACACCTTC. Translated, it gives CATRGTGSYGYTF.

CDR3 in amino acids: CASSFSGSNIQYF. In DNA, the CDR3 is TGTGCCAGCAGCTTTAGCGGTTCCAACATTCAGTACTTC. The chain recombines TRBV11-2 with TRBJ2-4, with a possible D match to TRBD2 (6 bases). Deletions cut 3 bases from V and 7 bases from J, with 10 bases between. The CDR3 covers 13 residues. Germline-derived CDR1 and CDR2 are SGHAT and FQNNGV.

The V call is TRBV19, the J call TRBJ1-6; D perhaps matches TRBD1 (5 bases). V lost 2 bases to trimming and J lost 4 bases, with 12 bases between them. CDR1 LNHDA and CDR2 SQIVND come from the germline V gene (reference sequence). This CDR3 contains 16 residues. CDR3 residues: CASSISPGTYNSPLHF. CDR3 nucleotide sequence: TGTGCCAGTAGTATAAGTCCAGGGACTTATAATTCACCCCTCCACTTT.

The chain joins TRBV3-1 (or the pseudogene TRBV3-2) to TRBJ2-7; the match to TRBD1 covers 9 bases. Germline loops: CDR1 LGHDT, CDR2 YNNKEL (reference sequence). The ends lost 2 bases at V and 2 bases at J; junction bases unmatched: 7. The CDR3 totals 16 residues. CDR3 sequence (DNA): TGTGCCAGCAGCCAAACCCGCCGGGACAGGGCCTACGAGCAGTACTTC. This encodes CASSQTRRDRAYEQYF.